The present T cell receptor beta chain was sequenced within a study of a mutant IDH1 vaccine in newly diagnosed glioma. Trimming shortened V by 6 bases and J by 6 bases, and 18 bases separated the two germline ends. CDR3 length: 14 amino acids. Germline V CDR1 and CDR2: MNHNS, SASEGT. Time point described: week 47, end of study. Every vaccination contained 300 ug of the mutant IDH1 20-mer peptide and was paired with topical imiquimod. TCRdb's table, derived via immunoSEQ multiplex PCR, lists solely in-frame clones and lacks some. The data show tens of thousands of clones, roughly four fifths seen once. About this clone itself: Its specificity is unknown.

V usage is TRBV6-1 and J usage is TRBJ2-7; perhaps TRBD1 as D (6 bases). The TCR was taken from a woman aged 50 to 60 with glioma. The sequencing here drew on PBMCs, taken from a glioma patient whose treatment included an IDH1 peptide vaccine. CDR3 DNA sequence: TGTGCCAGCAGGGAATTTAACTCAGGGGTCGAGCAGTACTTC. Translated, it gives CASREFNSGVEQYF.